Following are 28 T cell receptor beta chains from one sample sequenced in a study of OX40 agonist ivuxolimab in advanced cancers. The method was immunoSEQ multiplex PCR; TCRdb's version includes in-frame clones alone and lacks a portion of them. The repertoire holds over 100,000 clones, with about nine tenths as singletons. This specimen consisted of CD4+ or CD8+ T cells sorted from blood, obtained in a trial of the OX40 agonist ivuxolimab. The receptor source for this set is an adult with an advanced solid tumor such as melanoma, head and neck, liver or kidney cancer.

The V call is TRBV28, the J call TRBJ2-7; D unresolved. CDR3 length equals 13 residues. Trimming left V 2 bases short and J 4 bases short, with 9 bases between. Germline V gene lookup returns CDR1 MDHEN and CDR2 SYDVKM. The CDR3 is CASSLAGLYEQYF. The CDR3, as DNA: TGTGCCAGCAGTTTAGCCGGGTTGTACGAGCAGTACTTC.

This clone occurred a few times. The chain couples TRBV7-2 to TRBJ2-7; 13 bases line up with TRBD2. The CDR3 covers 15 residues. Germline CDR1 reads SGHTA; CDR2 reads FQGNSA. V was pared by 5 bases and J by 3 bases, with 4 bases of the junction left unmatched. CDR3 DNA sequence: TGTGCCAGCAGCCCAGGACTAGCGGGAGTCTACGAGCAGTACTTC. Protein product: CASSPGLAGVYEQYF.

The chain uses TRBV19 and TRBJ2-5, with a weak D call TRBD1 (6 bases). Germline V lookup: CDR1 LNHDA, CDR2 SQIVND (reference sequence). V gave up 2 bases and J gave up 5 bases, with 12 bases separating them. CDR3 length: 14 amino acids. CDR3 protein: CASSISRGRETQYF. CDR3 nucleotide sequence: TGTGCCAGTAGTATAAGCAGGGGACGGGAGACCCAGTACTTC.

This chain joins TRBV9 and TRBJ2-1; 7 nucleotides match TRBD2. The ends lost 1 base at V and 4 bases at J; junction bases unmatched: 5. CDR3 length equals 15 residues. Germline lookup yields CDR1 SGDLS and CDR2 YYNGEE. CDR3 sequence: CASSVSGGGYNEQFF. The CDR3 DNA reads TGTGCCAGCAGCGTATCGGGCGGGGGTTACAATGAGCAGTTCTTC.

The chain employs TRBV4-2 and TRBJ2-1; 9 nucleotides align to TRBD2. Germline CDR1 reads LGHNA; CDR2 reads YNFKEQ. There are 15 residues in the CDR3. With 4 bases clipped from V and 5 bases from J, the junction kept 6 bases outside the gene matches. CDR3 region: CASSPLAGVDNEQFF. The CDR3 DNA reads TGTGCCAGCAGCCCTTTAGCGGGAGTCGACAATGAGCAGTTCTTC.

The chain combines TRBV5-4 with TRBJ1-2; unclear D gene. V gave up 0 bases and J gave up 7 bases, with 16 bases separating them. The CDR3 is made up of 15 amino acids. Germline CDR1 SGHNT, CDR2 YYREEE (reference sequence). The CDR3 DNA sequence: TGTGCCAGCAGCTTGGGAACCGTAACCGGTCTTGGCTACACCTTC. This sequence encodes CASSLGTVTGLGYTF.

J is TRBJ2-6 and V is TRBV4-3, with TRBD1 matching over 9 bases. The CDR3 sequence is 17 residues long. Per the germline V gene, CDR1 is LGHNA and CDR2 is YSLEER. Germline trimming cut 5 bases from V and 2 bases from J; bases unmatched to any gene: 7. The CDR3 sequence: CASSLDRGTAGANVLTF. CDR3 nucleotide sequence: TGCGCCAGCAGCTTGGACAGGGGAACTGCTGGGGCCAACGTCCTGACTTTC.

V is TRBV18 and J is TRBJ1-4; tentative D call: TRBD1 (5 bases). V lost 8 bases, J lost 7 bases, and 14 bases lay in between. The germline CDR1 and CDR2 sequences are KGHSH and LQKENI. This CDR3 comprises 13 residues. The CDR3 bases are TGTGCCAGCCGCCGGGACGGTGGTGAAAAACTGTTTTTT. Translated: CASRRDGGEKLFF. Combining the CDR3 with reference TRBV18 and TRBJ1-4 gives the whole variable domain NAGVMQNPRHLVRRRGQEARLRCSPMKGHSHVYWYRQLPEEGLKFMVYLQKENIIDESGMPKERFSAEFPKEGPSILRIQQVVRGDSAAYFCASRRDGGEKLFFGSGTQLSVL.

CDR3: CASSYLWTGSTDTQYF. The CDR3 DNA sequence: TGTGCCAGCAGTTACTTGTGGACAGGAAGCACAGATACGCAGTATTTT. The V gene is TRBV6-5, the J gene TRBJ2-3, with 7 bases aligning to TRBD1. CDR1 MNHEY and CDR2 SVGAGI come from the germline V gene. The CDR3 is 16 residues long. V shed 1 base, J shed 0 bases, and the junction held 4 bases outside the gene matches.

CDR3 nucleotide sequence: TGTGCCACCAGGACAGAGGGTGTCTACGAGCAGTACTTC. This gives the protein CATRTEGVYEQYF. This chain connects TRBV25-1 to TRBJ2-7, with D maybe TRBD1 (6 bases). The V end lost 10 bases, the J end lost 3 bases, and 16 bases lay between the germline ends. Germline V gene data show CDR1 as MGHDK and CDR2 as SYGVNS. The CDR3 length is 13 residues.

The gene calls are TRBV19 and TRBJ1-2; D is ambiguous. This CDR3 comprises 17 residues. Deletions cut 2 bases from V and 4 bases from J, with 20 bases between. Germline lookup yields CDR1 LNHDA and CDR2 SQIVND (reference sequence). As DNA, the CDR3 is TGTGCCAGTAGTATAACCCCCCCGGAAACCCTCGGCTATGGCTACACCTTC. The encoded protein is CASSITPPETLGYGYTF.

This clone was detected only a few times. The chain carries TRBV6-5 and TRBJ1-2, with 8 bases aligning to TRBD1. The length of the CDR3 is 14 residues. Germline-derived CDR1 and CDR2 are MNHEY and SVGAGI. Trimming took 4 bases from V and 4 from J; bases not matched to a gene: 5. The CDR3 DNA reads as TGTGCCAGCAGTTCCCAGGGGGCAATCTATGGCTACACCTTC. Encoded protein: CASSSQGAIYGYTF.

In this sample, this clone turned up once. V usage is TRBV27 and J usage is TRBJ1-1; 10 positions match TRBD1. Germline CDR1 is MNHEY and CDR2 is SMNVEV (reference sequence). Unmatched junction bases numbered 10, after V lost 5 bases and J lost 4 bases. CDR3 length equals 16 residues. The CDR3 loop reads CASSHGTGVVPTEAFF. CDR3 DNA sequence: TGTGCCAGCAGTCACGGGACAGGGGTCGTCCCCACTGAAGCTTTCTTT.

The CDR3 here is CASSPAPTEFNQPQHF. CDR3 nucleotides: TGTGCCAGCAGCCCCGCCCCGACAGAGTTCAATCAGCCCCAGCATTTT. This chain uses TRBV5-8 with TRBJ1-5; TRBD1 is a possible D gene (5 bases). Germline V CDR1 and CDR2: SGHTS, YDEGEE. CDR3 length: 16 amino acids. The ends were cut back, 4 bases at V and 3 bases at J, with 17 bases in the middle.

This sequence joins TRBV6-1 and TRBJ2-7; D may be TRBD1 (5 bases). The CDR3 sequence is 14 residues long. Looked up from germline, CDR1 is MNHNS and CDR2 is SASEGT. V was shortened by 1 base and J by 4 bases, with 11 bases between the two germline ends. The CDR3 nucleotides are TGTGCCAGCAGTGAAGAGGTCAGGGTTTACGAGCAGTACTTC. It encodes CASSEEVRVYEQYF.

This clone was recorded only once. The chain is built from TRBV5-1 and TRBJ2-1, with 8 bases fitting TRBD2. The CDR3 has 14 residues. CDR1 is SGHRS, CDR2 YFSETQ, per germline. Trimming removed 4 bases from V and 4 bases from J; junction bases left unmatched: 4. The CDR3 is CASSGSGGYNEQFF. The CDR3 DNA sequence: TGCGCCAGCAGCGGCTCGGGAGGGTACAATGAGCAGTTCTTC.

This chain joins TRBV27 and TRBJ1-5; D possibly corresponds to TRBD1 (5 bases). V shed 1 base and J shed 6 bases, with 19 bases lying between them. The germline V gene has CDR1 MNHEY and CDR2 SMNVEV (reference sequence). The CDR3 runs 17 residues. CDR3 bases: TGTGCCAGCAGTTTATTAGTTCAGGGTTTGACGACTCAGCCCCAGCATTTT. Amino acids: CASSLLVQGLTTQPQHF.

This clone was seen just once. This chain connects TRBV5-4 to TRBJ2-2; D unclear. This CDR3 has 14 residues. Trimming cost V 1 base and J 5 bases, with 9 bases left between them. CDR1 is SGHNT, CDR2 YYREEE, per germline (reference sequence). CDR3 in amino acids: CASSLPRATGELFF. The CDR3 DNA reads TGTGCCAGCAGCTTGCCGCGAGCGACCGGGGAGCTGTTTTTT.

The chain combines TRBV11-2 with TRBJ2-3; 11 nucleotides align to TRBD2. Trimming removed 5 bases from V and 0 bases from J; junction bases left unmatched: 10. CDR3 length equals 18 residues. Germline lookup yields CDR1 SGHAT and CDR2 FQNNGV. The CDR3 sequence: CASSLLAGGPRSTDTQYF. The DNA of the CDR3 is TGTGCCAGCAGCCTATTAGCGGGAGGGCCTCGTAGCACAGATACGCAGTATTTT.

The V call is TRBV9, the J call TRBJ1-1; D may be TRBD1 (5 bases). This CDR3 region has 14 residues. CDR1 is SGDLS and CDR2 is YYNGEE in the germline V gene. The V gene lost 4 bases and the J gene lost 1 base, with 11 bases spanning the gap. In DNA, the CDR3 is TGTGCCAGCAGCCCTACCGGACAGAACACTGAAGCTTTCTTT. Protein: CASSPTGQNTEAFF.

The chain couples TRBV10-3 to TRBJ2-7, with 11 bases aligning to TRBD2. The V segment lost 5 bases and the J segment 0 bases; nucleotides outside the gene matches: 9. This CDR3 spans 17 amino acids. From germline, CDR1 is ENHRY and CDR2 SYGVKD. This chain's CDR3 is CAISSPGLAASSYEQYF. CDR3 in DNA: TGTGCCATCAGTTCTCCGGGACTAGCGGCCTCCTCCTACGAGCAGTACTTC.

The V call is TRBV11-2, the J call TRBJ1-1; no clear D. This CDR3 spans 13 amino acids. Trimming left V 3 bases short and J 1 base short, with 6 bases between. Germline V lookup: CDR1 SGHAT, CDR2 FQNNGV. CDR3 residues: CASSLQRNTEAFF. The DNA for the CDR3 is TGTGCCAGCAGCTTGCAGAGGAACACTGAAGCTTTCTTT.

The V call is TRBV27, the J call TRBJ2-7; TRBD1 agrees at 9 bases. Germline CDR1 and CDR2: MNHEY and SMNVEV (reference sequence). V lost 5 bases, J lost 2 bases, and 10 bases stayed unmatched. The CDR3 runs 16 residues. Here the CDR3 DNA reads TGTGCCAGCAGTCCCTTGGCGGGACAGGGAACCTACGAGCAGTACTTC. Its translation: CASSPLAGQGTYEQYF.

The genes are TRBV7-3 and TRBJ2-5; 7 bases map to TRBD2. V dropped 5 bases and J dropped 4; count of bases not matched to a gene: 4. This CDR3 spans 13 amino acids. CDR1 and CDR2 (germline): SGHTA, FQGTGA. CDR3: CASSPTGGETQYF. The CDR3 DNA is TGTGCCAGCAGCCCGACGGGAGGAGAGACCCAGTACTTC.

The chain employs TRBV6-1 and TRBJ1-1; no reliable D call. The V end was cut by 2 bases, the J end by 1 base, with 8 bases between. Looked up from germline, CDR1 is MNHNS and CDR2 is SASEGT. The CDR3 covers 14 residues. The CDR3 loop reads CASSEIGGNTEAFF. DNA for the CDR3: TGTGCCAGCAGTGAAATTGGAGGGAACACTGAAGCTTTCTTT.

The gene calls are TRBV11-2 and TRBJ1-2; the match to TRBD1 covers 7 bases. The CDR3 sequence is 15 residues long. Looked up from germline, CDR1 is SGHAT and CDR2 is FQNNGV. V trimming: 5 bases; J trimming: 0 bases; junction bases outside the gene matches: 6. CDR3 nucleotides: TGTGCCAGCAGCCCAGGGGGGGCCACTAACTATGGCTACACCTTC. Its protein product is CASSPGGATNYGYTF.

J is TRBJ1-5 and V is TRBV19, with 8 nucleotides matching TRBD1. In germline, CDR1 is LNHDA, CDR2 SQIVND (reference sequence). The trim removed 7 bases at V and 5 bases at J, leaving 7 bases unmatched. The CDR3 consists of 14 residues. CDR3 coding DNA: TGTGCCAGTAAAGTGACAGGGGTCTATCAGCCCCAGCATTTT. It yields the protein CASKVTGVYQPQHF.

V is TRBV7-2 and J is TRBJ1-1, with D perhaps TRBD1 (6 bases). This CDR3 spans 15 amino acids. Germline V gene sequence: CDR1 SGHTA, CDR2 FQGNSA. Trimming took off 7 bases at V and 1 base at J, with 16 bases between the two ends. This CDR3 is CASNPGAGQNTEAFF. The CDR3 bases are TGTGCCAGCAACCCGGGGGCGGGACAGAACACTGAAGCTTTCTTT. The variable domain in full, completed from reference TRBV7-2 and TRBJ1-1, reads GAGVSQSPSNKVTEKGKDVELRCDPISGHTALYWYRQSLGQGLEFLIYFQGNSAPDKSGLPSDRFSAERTGGSVSTLTIQRTQQEDSAVYLCASNPGAGQNTEAFFGQGTRLTVV.